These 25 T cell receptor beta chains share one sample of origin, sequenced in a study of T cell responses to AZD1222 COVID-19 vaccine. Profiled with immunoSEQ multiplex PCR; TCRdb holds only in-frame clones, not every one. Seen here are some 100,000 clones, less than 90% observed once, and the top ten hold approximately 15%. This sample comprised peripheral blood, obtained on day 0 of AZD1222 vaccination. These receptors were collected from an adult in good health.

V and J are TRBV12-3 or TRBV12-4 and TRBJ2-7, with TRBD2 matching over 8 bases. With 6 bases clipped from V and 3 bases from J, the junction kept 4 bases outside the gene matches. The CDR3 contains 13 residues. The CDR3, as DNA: TGTGCCAGCAGGCCGAGCGGGGGCTACGAGCAGTACTTC. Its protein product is CASRPSGGYEQYF.

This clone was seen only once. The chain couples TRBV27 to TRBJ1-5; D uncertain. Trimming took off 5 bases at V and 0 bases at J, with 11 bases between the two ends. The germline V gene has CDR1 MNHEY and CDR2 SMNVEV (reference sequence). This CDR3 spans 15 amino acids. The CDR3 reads CASSRIGYSNQPQHF. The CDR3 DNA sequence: TGTGCCAGCAGTCGGATAGGATATAGCAATCAGCCCCAGCATTTT.

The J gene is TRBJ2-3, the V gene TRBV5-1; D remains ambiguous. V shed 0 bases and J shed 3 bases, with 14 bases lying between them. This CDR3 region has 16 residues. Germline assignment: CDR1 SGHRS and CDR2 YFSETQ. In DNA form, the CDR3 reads TGCGCCAGCAGCTTGGGCGCCAACCCTGGGACAGATACGCAGTATTTT. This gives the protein CASSLGANPGTDTQYF.

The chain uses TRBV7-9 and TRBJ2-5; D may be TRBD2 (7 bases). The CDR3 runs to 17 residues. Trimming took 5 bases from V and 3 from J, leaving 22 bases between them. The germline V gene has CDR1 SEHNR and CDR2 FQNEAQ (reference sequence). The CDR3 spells CASSLGRGASAKETQYF. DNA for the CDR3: TGTGCCAGCAGCCTAGGGAGGGGGGCTAGCGCCAAAGAGACCCAGTACTTC.

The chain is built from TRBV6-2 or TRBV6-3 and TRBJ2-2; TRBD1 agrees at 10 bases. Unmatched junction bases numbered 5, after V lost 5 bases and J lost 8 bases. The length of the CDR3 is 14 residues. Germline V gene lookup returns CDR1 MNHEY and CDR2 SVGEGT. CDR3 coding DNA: TGTGCCAGCAGTAGACAGGGGGCCTCTGGGGAGCTGTTTTTT. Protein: CASSRQGASGELFF.

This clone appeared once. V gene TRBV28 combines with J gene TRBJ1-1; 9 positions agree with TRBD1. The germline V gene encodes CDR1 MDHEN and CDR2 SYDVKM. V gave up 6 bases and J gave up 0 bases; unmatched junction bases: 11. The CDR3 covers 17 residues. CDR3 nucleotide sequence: TGTGCCAGCAGGCCTCCGGGACAGGGCTTCATGAACACTGAAGCTTTCTTT. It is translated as CASRPPGQGFMNTEAFF.

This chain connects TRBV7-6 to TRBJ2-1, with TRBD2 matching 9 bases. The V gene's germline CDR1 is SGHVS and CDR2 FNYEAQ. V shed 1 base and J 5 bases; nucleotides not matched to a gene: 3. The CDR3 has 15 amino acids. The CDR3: CASSLGAGGDNEQFF. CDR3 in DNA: TGTGCCAGCAGCTTAGGAGCGGGAGGCGACAATGAGCAGTTCTTC.

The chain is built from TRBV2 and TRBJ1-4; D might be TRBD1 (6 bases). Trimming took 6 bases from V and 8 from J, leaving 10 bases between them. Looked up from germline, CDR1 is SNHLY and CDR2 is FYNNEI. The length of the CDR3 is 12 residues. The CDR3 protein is CASRQGNEKLFF. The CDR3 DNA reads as TGTGCCAGCAGGCAGGGGAACGAAAAACTGTTTTTT.

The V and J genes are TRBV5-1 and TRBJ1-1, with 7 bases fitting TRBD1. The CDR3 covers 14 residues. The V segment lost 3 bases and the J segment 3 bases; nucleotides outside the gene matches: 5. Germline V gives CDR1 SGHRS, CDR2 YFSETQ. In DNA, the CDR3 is TGCGCCAGCAGCTCACAGGGGAGGGACACTGAAGCTTTCTTT. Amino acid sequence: CASSSQGRDTEAFF.

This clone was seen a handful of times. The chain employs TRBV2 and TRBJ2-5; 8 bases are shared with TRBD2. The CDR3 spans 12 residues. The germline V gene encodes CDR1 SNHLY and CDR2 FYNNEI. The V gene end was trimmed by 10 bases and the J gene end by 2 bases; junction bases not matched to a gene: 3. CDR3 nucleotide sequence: TGTGCCATTGGGACTAGTCAAGAGACCCAGTACTTC. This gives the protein CAIGTSQETQYF.

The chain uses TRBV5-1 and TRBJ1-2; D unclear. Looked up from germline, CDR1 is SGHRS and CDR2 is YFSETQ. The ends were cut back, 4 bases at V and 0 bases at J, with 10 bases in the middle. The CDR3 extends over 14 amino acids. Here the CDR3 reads CASSKVGTNYGYTF. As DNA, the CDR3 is TGCGCCAGCAGCAAAGTCGGAACTAACTATGGCTACACCTTC.

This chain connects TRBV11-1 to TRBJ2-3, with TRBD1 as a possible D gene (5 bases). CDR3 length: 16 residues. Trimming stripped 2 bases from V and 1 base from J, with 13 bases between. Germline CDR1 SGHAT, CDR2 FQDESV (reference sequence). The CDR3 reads CASSLISTDRTDTQYF. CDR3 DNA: TGTGCCAGCAGCTTAATTTCGACAGATCGCACAGATACGCAGTATTTT.

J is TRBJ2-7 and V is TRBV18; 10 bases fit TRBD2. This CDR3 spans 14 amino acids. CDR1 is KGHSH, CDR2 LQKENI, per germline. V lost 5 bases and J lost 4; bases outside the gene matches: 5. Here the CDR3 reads CASSTGLAAYEQYF. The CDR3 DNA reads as TGTGCCAGCTCAACCGGACTAGCGGCTTACGAGCAGTACTTC.

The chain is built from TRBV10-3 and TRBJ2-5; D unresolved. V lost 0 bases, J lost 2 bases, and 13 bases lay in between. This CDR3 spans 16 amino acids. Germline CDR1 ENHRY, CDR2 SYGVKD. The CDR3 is CAISESRASLQETQYF. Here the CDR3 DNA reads TGTGCCATCAGTGAGTCCCGGGCTTCCCTACAAGAGACCCAGTACTTC.

DNA of the CDR3: TGTGCCAGCAGCCTACTAGCGGGAGGGTGGTACAATGAGCAGTTCTTC. This gives the protein CASSLLAGGWYNEQFF. This rearrangement joins TRBV7-2 to TRBJ2-1; 13 nucleotides agree with TRBD2. The germline V gene encodes CDR1 SGHTA and CDR2 FQGNSA. V dropped 5 bases and J dropped 4; count of bases not matched to a gene: 5. The CDR3 has 16 amino acids.

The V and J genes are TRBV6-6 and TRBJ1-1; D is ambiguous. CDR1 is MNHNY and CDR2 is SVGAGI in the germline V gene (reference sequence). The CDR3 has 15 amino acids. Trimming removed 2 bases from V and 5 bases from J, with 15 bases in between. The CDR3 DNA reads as TGTGCCAGCAGTTACCCCGGTCGGGTGGGGACTGAAGCTTTCTTT. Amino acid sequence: CASSYPGRVGTEAFF.

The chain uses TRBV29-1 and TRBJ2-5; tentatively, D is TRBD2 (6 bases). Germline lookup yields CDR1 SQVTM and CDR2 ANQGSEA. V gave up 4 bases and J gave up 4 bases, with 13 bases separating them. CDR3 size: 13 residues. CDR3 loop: CSVARELGETQYF. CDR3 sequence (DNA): TGCAGCGTTGCGCGGGAATTGGGAGAGACCCAGTACTTC.

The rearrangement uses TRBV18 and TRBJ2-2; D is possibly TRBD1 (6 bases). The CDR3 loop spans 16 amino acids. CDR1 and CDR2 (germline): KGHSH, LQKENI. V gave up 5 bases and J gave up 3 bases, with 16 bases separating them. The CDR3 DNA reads TGTGCCAGCTCAGTACAGGGCCCAGGAGACACCGGGGAGCTGTTTTTT. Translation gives CASSVQGPGDTGELFF.

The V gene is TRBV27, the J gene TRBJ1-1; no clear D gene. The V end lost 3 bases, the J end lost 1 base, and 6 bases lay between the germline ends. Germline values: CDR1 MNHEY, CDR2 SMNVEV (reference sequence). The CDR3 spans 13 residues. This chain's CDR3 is CASSFSTNTEAFF. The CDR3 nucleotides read TGTGCCAGCAGTTTCTCAACGAACACTGAAGCTTTCTTT.

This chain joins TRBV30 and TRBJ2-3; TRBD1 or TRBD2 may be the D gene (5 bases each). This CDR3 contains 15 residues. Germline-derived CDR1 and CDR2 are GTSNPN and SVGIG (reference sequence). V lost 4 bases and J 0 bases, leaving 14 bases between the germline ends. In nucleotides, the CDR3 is TGTGCCTGGAAATCCTGGGGCGGGAGCACAGATACGCAGTATTTT. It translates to CAWKSWGGSTDTQYF.

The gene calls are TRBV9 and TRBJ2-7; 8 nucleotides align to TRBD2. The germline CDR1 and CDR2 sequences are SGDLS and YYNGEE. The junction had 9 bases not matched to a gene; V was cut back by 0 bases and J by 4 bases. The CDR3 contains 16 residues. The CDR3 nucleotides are TGTGCCAGCAGCGTAGAAAATAGCGGGACCTTGTACGAGCAGTACTTC. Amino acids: CASSVENSGTLYEQYF.

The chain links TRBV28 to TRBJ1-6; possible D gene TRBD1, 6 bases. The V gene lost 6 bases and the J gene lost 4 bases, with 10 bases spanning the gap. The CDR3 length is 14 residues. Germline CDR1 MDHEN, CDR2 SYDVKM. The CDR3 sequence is CASSGRGYNSPLHF. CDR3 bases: TGTGCCAGCAGCGGCAGGGGATATAATTCACCCCTCCACTTT. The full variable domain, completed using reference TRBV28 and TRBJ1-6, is DVKVTQSSRYLVKRTGEKVFLECVQDMDHENMFWYRQDPGLGLRLIYFSYDVKMKEKGDIPEGYSVSREKKERFSLILESASTNQTSMYLCASSGRGYNSPLHFGNGTRLTVT.

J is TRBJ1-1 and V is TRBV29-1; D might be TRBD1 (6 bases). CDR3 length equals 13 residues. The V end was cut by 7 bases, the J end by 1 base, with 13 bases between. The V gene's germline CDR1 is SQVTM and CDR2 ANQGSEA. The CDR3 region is CSAQGRTNTEAFF. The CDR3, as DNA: TGCAGCGCTCAGGGGAGGACGAACACTGAAGCTTTCTTT.

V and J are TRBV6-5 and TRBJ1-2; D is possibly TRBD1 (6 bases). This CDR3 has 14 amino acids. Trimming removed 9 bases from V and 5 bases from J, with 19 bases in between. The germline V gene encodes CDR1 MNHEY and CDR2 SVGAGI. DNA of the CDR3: TGTGCCAGAAATTCGGACAGAATGGAATATGGCTACACCTTC. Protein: CARNSDRMEYGYTF.

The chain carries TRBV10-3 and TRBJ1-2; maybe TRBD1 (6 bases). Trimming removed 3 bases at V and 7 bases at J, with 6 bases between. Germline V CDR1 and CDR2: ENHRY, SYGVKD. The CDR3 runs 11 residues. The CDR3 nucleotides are TGTGCCATCAGTGAACAGGGTGGCTACACCTTC. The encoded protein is CAISEQGGYTF.